Following are 2 T cell receptor beta chains from one sample sequenced in a study of blood T cell repertoires in COVID-19. Only in-frame clones appear in the TCRdb table, and some are missing; sequencing was by immunoSEQ multiplex PCR. The sample has around 65,000 clones, about nine tenths seen once. Sequences were obtained from peripheral blood. Receptors originate from a human donor in a cohort sampled during active COVID-19.

The chain uses TRBV19 and TRBJ2-5, with TRBD2 identical over 7 bases. CDR3 length: 14 residues. The germline V gene encodes CDR1 LNHDA and CDR2 SQIVND (reference sequence). The ends lost 3 bases at V and 2 bases at J; junction bases unmatched: 3. The CDR3 DNA is TGTGCCAGTAGTATTGGGGGGGTTCAAGAGACCCAGTACTTC. It encodes CASSIGGVQETQYF.

The rearrangement joins TRBV7-8 to TRBJ2-1; 10 nucleotides agree with TRBD2. CDR1 is SGHVS, CDR2 FQNEAQ, per germline. The CDR3 is 15 amino acids. Trimming removed 7 bases from V and 9 bases from J; junction bases left unmatched: 12. CDR3 nucleotides: TGTGCCAGCACCATTAGCGGGAGGTCTAACGGTGAGCAGTTCTTC. Translation gives CASTISGRSNGEQFF.